This record looks at one TCR beta chain sequence and its context. The data were taken from a study of blood T cell repertoires in COVID-19. Method: immunoSEQ multiplex PCR; TCRdb's copy keeps in-frame clones and lacks some. This repertoire shows a few hundred thousand clones, more than 75% found once; its top ten account for approximately 0.93%. This CDR3 is built from 15 residues. From germline, CDR1 is ENHRY and CDR2 SYGVKD. The J segment lost 1 base and the V segment lost 6 bases, leaving 8 bases of the junction unmatched. This rearrangement joins TRBV10-3 to TRBJ1-1; 7 bases fit TRBD1. Sequences were obtained from PBMCs or T cells enriched from blood (not recorded which). The clonotype originates from a woman younger than 45 who had recovered from COVID-19. The CDR3 DNA is TGTGCCATCAGCCCCTGGACAGGAGAGAACACTGAAGCTTTCTTT. It specifies CAISPWTGENTEAFF.